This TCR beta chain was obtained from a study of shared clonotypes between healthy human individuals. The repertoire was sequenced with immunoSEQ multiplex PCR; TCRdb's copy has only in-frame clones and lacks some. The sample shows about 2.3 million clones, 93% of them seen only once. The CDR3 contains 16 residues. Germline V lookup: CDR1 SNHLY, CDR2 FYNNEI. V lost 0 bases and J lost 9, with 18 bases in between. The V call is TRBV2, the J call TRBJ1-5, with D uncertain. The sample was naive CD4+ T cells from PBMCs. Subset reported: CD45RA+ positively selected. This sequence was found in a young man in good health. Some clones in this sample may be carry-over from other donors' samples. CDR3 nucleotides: TGTGCCAGCAGTGAAGCTGGGGTCAGGACTGGAGGGCCCCAGCATTTT. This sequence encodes CASSEAGVRTGGPQHF.